This TCR beta chain was documented in a study of CD8+ T cells in alopecia areata. Extraction and reverse transcription of RNA yielded cDNA as the sequencing template. Measured with immunoSEQ multiplex PCR; TCRdb has only the in-frame clones, and not every one. The sample carries around 270,000 clones, roughly 64% recorded once. The CDR3 is made up of 13 amino acids. CDR1 and CDR2 from the germline V gene are SQVTM and ANQGSEA. V was pared by 1 base and J by 0 bases, with 6 bases between. Findings and limits, study-wide: Higher clonality and more expanded CD8+ clones appeared in lesional than normal scalp. Among the top 100, expanded CD8+ clones were significantly decreased by tofacitinib, as was scalp clonality.

Sample treatment: oral pan-JAK inhibitor, 5-10 mg twice daily. Researchers gathered lesional scalp punch biopsies and peripheral blood from patients with alopecia areata. The table lists this clone with a few counts. Its antigen is undetermined. Other DNA sequences in the sample encode the same CDR3. The clonotype originates from a human donor with alopecia areata. The material sequenced was CD4+ T cells sorted from blood, taken at week 24, from a patient treated with tofacitinib. The V and J genes are TRBV29-1 and TRBJ1-1; D uncertain. The CDR3 protein is CSVEGRLNTEAFF. The CDR3 nucleotides read TGCAGCGTTGAAGGGCGTTTGAACACTGAAGCTTTCTTT. The variable domain in full, with the rest retrieved from reference TRBV29-1 and TRBJ1-1, is SAVISQKPSRDICQRGTSLTIQCQVDSQVTMMFWYRQQPGQSLTLIATANQGSEATYESGFVIDKFPISRPNLTFSTLTVSNMSPEDSSIYLCSVEGRLNTEAFFGQGTRLTVV.